This TCR beta chain was obtained from a study of identical twins. The length of the CDR3 is 17 residues. Germline CDR1 reads SGHAT; CDR2 reads FQDESV (reference sequence). V gave up 7 bases and J gave up 6 bases, with 24 bases separating them. A single record per CDR3 protein comes from TCRdb applying MiXCR to the 5' RACE reads. The sample has around 650,000 distinct CDR3 sequences, around 7.4% seen once; the top ten hold around 1.6%. Everyone who gave samples was a healthy Caucasian. The same specimen was also included in a second study, on yellow fever vaccine responses in identical twins.

The material sequenced was PBMCs. This sequence was found in a woman aged 18-29 years in good health. This chain connects TRBV11-1 to TRBJ2-2; D is perhaps TRBD2 (7 bases). Written as DNA, the CDR3 is TGTGCCAGCACCTCGAGCAGAGGGGGGGGCTCGGCCGGGGAGCTGTTTTTT. Residues: CASTSSRGGGSAGELFF. The whole variable domain, remainder taken from reference TRBV11-1 and TRBJ2-2, is EAEVAQSPRYKITEKSQAVAFWCDPISGHATLYWYRQILGQGPELLVQFQDESVVDDSQLPKDRFSAERLKGVDSTLKIQPAELGDSAMYLCASTSSRGGGSAGELFFGEGSRLTVL.